These 23 T cell receptor beta chains were sequenced from one sample in a study of early T cells in non-severe SARS-CoV-2 infection. One entry per CDR3 protein results from TCRdb running MiXCR on the 5' RACE reads. The sample lists about 59,000 distinct CDR3 sequences, around 14% occurring once. The sample in question was whole blood, obtained at baseline. The receptor source for this set is an adult who was a healthcare worker with PCR-confirmed SARS-CoV-2 infection or an uninfected control (not recorded which).

This clonotype was observed a few times. V gene TRBV6-5 combines with J gene TRBJ1-4; 8 nucleotides line up with TRBD1. Germline CDR1 MNHEY, CDR2 SVGAGI. Trimming removed 6 bases from V and 7 bases from J; junction bases left unmatched: 4. CDR3 length equals 13 residues. The CDR3 protein is CASSRDRGEKLFF. DNA of the CDR3: TGTGCCAGCAGCCGTGACAGGGGTGAAAAACTGTTTTTT.

This clonotype was seen a few times. This chain links TRBV13 with TRBJ1-2; unclear D gene. Germline CDR1 PRHDT, CDR2 FYEKMQ (reference sequence). The CDR3 spans 12 residues. Trimming pared 4 bases from V and 3 bases from J, leaving 6 bases between. The CDR3 spells CASSSKDYGYTF. Written as DNA, the CDR3 is TGTGCCAGCAGCTCCAAAGACTATGGCTACACCTTC.

The rearrangement joins TRBV27 to TRBJ1-1; D possibly corresponds to TRBD1 (6 bases). The V end was cut by 5 bases, the J end by 3 bases, with 13 bases between. Germline loops: CDR1 MNHEY, CDR2 SMNVEV (reference sequence). CDR3 length: 14 residues. The CDR3: CASSPGAPDTEAFF. The CDR3 DNA reads TGTGCCAGCAGTCCGGGGGCGCCGGACACTGAAGCTTTCTTT.

The table lists this clonotype with a few counts. This rearrangement joins TRBV4-1 to TRBJ2-4, with 7 bases aligning to TRBD1. Unmatched junction bases numbered 11, after V lost 3 bases and J lost 0 bases. Germline V gene lookup returns CDR1 MGHRA and CDR2 YSYEKL. The CDR3 loop spans 18 amino acids. The DNA of the CDR3 is TGCGCCAGCAGCCACCTAGGACAGGTTAGACTAGCCAAAAACATTCAGTACTTC. This encodes CASSHLGQVRLAKNIQYF.

The chain combines TRBV2 with TRBJ2-7, with TRBD2 matching over 12 bases. CDR3 length: 13 residues. The germline V gene has CDR1 SNHLY and CDR2 FYNNEI. J was trimmed by 1 base and V by 9 bases; bases with no gene match: 1. This CDR3 reads CARGLAGSYEQYF. The CDR3 DNA reads TGTGCCAGAGGACTAGCGGGGTCCTACGAGCAGTACTTC.

This clonotype appeared many times. The chain employs TRBV7-9 and TRBJ1-5; weak D call: TRBD1 (5 bases). There are 13 residues in the CDR3. V was trimmed by 1 base and J by 4 bases, leaving 5 bases between them. CDR1 is SEHNR and CDR2 is FQNEAQ in the germline V gene (reference sequence). The DNA for the CDR3 is TGTGCCAGCAGCTTAGGGACAAATCAGCCCCAGCATTTT. Translated, it gives CASSLGTNQPQHF.

In its sample, this clonotype was seen many times. V gene TRBV3-1 combines with J gene TRBJ1-1; 12 nucleotides align to TRBD1. The CDR3 length is 16 residues. The germline V gene encodes CDR1 LGHDT and CDR2 YNNKEL (reference sequence). Trimming at V came to 5 bases and at J to 4 bases, leaving 8 bases not matched to a gene. The CDR3 DNA follows: TGTGCCAGCAGCTCGGGACAGGGGGCGAGTGGCACTGAAGCTTTCTTT. It yields the protein CASSSGQGASGTEAFF.

This chain links TRBV7-9 with TRBJ1-6; no definite D call. The CDR3 loop spans 14 amino acids. Germline V gives CDR1 SEHNR, CDR2 FQNEAQ (reference sequence). Trimming stripped 6 bases from V and 7 bases from J, with 13 bases between. The CDR3 loop reads CASRFEGRNSPLHF. CDR3 sequence (DNA): TGTGCCAGCAGGTTCGAGGGCCGAAATTCACCCCTCCACTTT.

This clonotype was counted ten times or more. The chain combines TRBV7-2 with TRBJ2-5; D perhaps matches TRBD2 (5 bases). Trimming shortened V by 5 bases and J by 5 bases, and 15 bases separated the two germline ends. This CDR3 is 14 amino acids long. The germline CDR1 and CDR2 sequences are SGHTA and FQGNSA. DNA for the CDR3: TGTGCCAGCAGCCCCCGGTCCGGGAAGGAGACCCAGTACTTC. It encodes CASSPRSGKETQYF.

This clonotype was seen repeatedly, ten times or more. The rearrangement joins TRBV18 to TRBJ1-1, with 7 bases identical to TRBD1. V was pared by 6 bases and J by 7 bases, with 5 bases of the junction left unmatched. CDR3 length: 12 amino acids. Germline CDR1 is KGHSH and CDR2 is LQKENI. CDR3 sequence: CASSRGQNEAFF. The CDR3 bases are TGTGCCAGCTCCCGGGGACAGAATGAAGCTTTCTTT. Full variable domain (missing parts from reference TRBV18 and TRBJ1-1): NAGVMQNPRHLVRRRGQEARLRCSPMKGHSHVYWYRQLPEEGLKFMVYLQKENIIDESGMPKERFSAEFPKEGPSILRIQQVVRGDSAAYFCASSRGQNEAFFGQGTRLTVV.

The J gene is TRBJ2-1, the V gene TRBV4-1; TRBD2 agrees at 16 bases. The CDR3 covers 18 residues. Germline values: CDR1 MGHRA, CDR2 YSYEKL. V lost 4 bases, J lost 0 bases, and 3 bases stayed unmatched. CDR3 in amino acids: CASSPGLAGGSSYNEQFF. The CDR3 DNA follows: TGCGCCAGCAGCCCGGGACTAGCGGGGGGGAGCTCCTACAATGAGCAGTTCTTC.

The chain's CDR3 is CSVGFGYTF. CDR3 DNA: TGCAGCGTGGGATTCGGCTACACCTTC. This chain links TRBV29-1 with TRBJ1-2; D not certain. V lost 6 bases, J lost 8 bases, and 7 bases lay in between. This CDR3 has 9 residues. Germline assignment: CDR1 SQVTM and CDR2 ANQGSEA.

The chain carries TRBV7-9 and TRBJ1-2; D might be TRBD1 (6 bases). This CDR3 spans 14 amino acids. V was clipped by 2 bases and J by 7 bases, with 14 bases between them. The germline V gene encodes CDR1 SEHNR and CDR2 FQNEAQ (reference sequence). CDR3: CASSLNERGGGYTF. The CDR3 DNA reads as TGTGCCAGCAGCTTAAACGAACGAGGGGGTGGCTACACCTTC. Together with reference TRBV7-9 and TRBJ1-2, the CDR3 gives the full variable domain: DTGVSQNPRHKITKRGQNVTFRCDPISEHNRLYWYRQTLGQGPEFLTYFQNEAQLEKSRLLSDRFSAERPKGSFSTLEIQRTEQGDSAMYLCASSLNERGGGYTFGSGTRLTVV.

This clonotype appeared many times. V usage is TRBV9 and J usage is TRBJ2-7; tentatively, D is TRBD1 (5 bases). Germline lookup yields CDR1 SGDLS and CDR2 YYNGEE. This CDR3 has 14 residues. With 2 bases removed from V and 5 bases from J, the gap between germline ends came to 14 bases. The CDR3 protein is CASSVRPREDEQYF. The CDR3 DNA reads TGTGCCAGCAGCGTCCGGCCCAGGGAAGACGAGCAGTACTTC.

This clonotype has at least ten counts. This sequence joins TRBV6-2 or TRBV6-3 and TRBJ2-2, with D uncertain. CDR1 MNHEY and CDR2 SVGEGT come from the germline V gene. V lost 2 bases and J 0 bases, leaving 10 bases between the germline ends. The CDR3 is made up of 16 amino acids. In nucleotides, the CDR3 is TGTGCCAGCAGTTACCTCATTGGGGCGAACACCGGGGAGCTGTTTTTT. This gives the protein CASSYLIGANTGELFF.

The chain couples TRBV7-9 to TRBJ1-5; 9 bases are a match to TRBD1. The CDR3 runs to 16 residues. Trimming removed 5 bases from V and 2 bases from J; junction bases left unmatched: 7. Per germline, CDR1 SEHNR and CDR2 FQNEAQ (reference sequence). CDR3 DNA: TGTGCCAGCAGCCGCGACAGGGGGACTGGCAATCAGCCCCAGCATTTT. This gives the protein CASSRDRGTGNQPQHF.

The chain recombines TRBV27 with TRBJ1-2, with 7 bases lining up with TRBD1. The V gene end was trimmed by 5 bases and the J gene end by 4 bases; junction bases not matched to a gene: 13. This CDR3 has 16 residues. Per the germline V gene, CDR1 is MNHEY and CDR2 is SMNVEV (reference sequence). Here the CDR3 DNA reads TGTGCCAGCAGTACCTCGACAAGCCAGGGGGGCTATGGCTACACCTTC. It is translated as CASSTSTSQGGYGYTF.

The chain employs TRBV12-3 or TRBV12-4 and TRBJ1-5; 7 nucleotides match TRBD1. Losses at the gene ends were 5 bases for V and 3 bases for J; bases not matched to a gene: 10. This CDR3 spans 16 amino acids. CDR3: CASSTSQGSTNQPQHF. CDR3 nucleotides: TGTGCCAGCAGTACCTCACAGGGGTCAACCAATCAGCCCCAGCATTTT.

The V and J genes are TRBV7-9 and TRBJ2-7; D perhaps matches TRBD2 (6 bases). Germline-derived CDR1 and CDR2 are SEHNR and FQNEAQ (reference sequence). The CDR3 loop spans 19 amino acids. V lost 5 bases, J lost 0 bases, and 26 bases lay in between. CDR3: CASSPLGSGSGGSSYEQYF. The CDR3 nucleotides read TGTGCCAGCAGCCCCCTTGGATCGGGTAGCGGCGGCAGCTCCTACGAGCAGTACTTC. The full variable domain, rest sourced from reference TRBV7-9 and TRBJ2-7, is DTGVSQNPRHKITKRGQNVTFRCDPISEHNRLYWYRQTLGQGPEFLTYFQNEAQLEKSRLLSDRFSAERPKGSFSTLEIQRTEQGDSAMYLCASSPLGSGSGGSSYEQYFGPGTRLTVT.

This clonotype was seen a handful of times. The chain employs TRBV28 and TRBJ2-4; TRBD2 aligns across 8 bases. This CDR3 region has 13 residues. The germline V gene has CDR1 MDHEN and CDR2 SYDVKM. Trimming cost V 7 bases and J 12 bases; bases outside gene matches: 11. The CDR3 bases are TGTGCCAGCACTCCCCCGGGACTAGATAATCAGTACTTC. Its translation: CASTPPGLDNQYF.

In its sample, this clonotype was seen many times. The chain is built from TRBV12-3 or TRBV12-4 and TRBJ1-4, with TRBD1 matching 9 bases. The junction had 6 bases not matched to a gene; V was cut back by 5 bases and J by 2 bases. The CDR3 runs to 16 residues. This CDR3 reads CASSLTGGATNEKLFF. CDR3 nucleotides: TGTGCCAGCAGTCTTACAGGGGGCGCGACTAATGAAAAACTGTTTTTT.

This clonotype was detected only a few times. The chain combines TRBV7-9 with TRBJ2-7, with a tentative D call TRBD2 (6 bases). The ends were cut back, 0 bases at V and 4 bases at J, with 13 bases in the middle. Germline V lookup: CDR1 SEHNR, CDR2 FQNEAQ (reference sequence). This CDR3 contains 15 residues. The CDR3 is CASSLAGGKPYEQYF. The DNA for the CDR3 is TGTGCCAGCAGCTTAGCGGGCGGGAAGCCATACGAGCAGTACTTC.

The chain links TRBV7-8 to TRBJ2-3, with 12 nucleotides matching TRBD2. V shed 1 base, J shed 5 bases, and the junction held 1 base outside the gene matches. The CDR3 has 15 residues. Germline V gene data show CDR1 as SGHVS and CDR2 as FQNEAQ. This CDR3 reads CASSLVLAGGDTQYF. The CDR3 bases are TGTGCCAGCAGCTTAGTACTAGCGGGGGGAGATACGCAGTATTTT.